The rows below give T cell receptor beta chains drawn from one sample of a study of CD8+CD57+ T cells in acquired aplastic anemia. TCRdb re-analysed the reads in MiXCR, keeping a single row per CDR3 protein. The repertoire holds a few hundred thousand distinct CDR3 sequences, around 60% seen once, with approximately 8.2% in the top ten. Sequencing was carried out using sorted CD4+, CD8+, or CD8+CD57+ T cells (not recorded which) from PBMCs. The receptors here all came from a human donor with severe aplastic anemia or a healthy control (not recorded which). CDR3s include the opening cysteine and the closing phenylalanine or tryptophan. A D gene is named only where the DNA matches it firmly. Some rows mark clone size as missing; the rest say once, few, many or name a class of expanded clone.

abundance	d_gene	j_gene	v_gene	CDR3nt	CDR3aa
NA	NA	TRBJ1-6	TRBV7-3	TGTGCCACCGGGGGGGTAATCAGCGGATCACCCCTCCACTTT	CATGGVISGSPLHF
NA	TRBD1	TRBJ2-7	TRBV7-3	TGTGCCAGCAGCTCGACAGGGGCTCCCTACGAGCAGTACTTC	CASSSTGAPYEQYF
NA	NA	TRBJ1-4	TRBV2	TGTGCCAGCGGTTTTGGGGGGGCGCGTGAAAAACTGTTTTTT	CASGFGGAREKLFF
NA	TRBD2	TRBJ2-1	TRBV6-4	TGTGCCAGCAGTGACAGCGGGGGGGCCTACAATGAGCAGTTCTTC	CASSDSGGAYNEQFF
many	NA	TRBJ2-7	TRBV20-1	TGCAGTGCTAGAGCTGGGCAGGGCTACGAGCAGTACTTC	CSARAGQGYEQYF
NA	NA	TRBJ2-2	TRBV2	TGTGCCAGCAGCGTCCAGCGGCAAATCACCGGGGAGCTGTTTTTT	CASSVQRQITGELFF
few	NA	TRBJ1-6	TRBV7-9	TGTGCCAGCAGCTCGGGGCAGGGAGGCTCCCCCCTCCACTTT	CASSSGQGGSPLHF
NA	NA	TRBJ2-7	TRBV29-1	TGCAGCGTTGCCAGGAGCTCCTACGAGCAGTACTTC	CSVARSSYEQYF
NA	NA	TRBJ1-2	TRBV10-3	TGTGCCATCAGTGGGCCAGCCTCTGGAAACACCTTC	CAISGPASGNTF
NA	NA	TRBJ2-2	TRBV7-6	TGTGCCAGCACCGACAGCGGCCTCAGAACGACCGGGGAGCTGTTTTTT	CASTDSGLRTTGELFF
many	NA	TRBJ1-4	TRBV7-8	TGTGCCAGCAGCTTAGGAGGGGTGGGTGAAAAACTGTTTTTT	CASSLGGVGEKLFF
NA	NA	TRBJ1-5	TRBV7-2	TGTGCCAGCAGCGCTGTCGGGGGTGGCAATCAGCCCCAGCATTTT	CASSAVGGGNQPQHF
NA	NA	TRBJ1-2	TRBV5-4	TGTGCCAGCAGCTTGGACAGCCCTGGGGACTATGGCTACACCTTC	CASSLDSPGDYGYTF
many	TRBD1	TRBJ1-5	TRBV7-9	TGTGCCAGCAGCCCGGGACAGGCCTCGGAACAGCCCCAGCATTTT	CASSPGQASEQPQHF
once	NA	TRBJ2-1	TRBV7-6	TGTGCCAGCAGCTTAGCGCCAACTAATGAGCAGTTCTTC	CASSLAPTNEQFF
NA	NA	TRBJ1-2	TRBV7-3	TGTGCCAGCAGTCTTACACGGGGCGCGCACTATGGCTACACCTTC	CASSLTRGAHYGYTF
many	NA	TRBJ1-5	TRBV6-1	TGTGCCAGCAGTTTCGCCGGGACGGATAGCAATCAGCCCCAGCATTTT	CASSFAGTDSNQPQHF
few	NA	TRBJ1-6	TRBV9	TGTGCCAGCAGCGTAGGAGTACAGATTAATTCACCCCTCCACTTT	CASSVGVQINSPLHF
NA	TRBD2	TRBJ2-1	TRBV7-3	TGTGCCAGCAGCACTACTAGCGTCGGTGAGCAGTTCTTC	CASSTTSVGEQFF
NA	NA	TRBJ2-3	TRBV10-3	TGTGCCATCAGGGGGATAGATACGCAGTATTTT	CAIRGIDTQYF
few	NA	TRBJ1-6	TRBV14	TGTGCCAGCAGCCAAGGTTTGGGGAATTCACCCCTCCACTTT	CASSQGLGNSPLHF
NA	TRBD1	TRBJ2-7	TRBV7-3	TGTACCAGCAGCGTAACAGGGGGCGCGTCCTACGAGCAGTACTTC	CTSSVTGGASYEQYF
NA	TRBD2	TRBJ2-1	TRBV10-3	TGTGCCATCAGTGGTCCAAGGACTAGCGATGAGCAGTTCTTC	CAISGPRTSDEQFF
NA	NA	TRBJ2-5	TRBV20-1	TGCAGTGCTACCCCTATGGGGAGGAGGGAGACCCAGTACTTC	CSATPMGRRETQYF
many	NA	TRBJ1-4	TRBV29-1	TGCAGCGTTGAAGATTGGAGGGAAGGCGGTGAAAAACTGTTTTTT	CSVEDWREGGEKLFF
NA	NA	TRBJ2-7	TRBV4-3	TGCGCCAGCAGCCCGACAGGATCCGCGGGCGAGCAGTACTTC	CASSPTGSAGEQYF
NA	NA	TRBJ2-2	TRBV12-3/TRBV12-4	TGTGCCAGCAGTTTAGGACATCCCGGGGAGCTGTTTTTT	CASSLGHPGELFF
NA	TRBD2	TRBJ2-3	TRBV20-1	TGCAGTGCTAGGGGGACTACATGGGCAGATACGCAGTATTTT	CSARGTTWADTQYF
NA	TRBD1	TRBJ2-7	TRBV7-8	TGTGCCAGCAGCCCGCACAGGGGTAGGGACGAGCAGTACTTC	CASSPHRGRDEQYF
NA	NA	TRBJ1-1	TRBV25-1	TGTGCCAGCAGTGATAGGTTCAGGGGCACTGAAGCTTTCTTT	CASSDRFRGTEAFF
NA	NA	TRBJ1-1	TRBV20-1	TGCAGTGCTAGAGTCCCAGTAATGAACACTGAAGCTTTCTTT	CSARVPVMNTEAFF
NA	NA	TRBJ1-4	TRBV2	TGTGCCAGCAAGGTCAGGGTTGTGTATGAAAAACTGTTTTTT	CASKVRVVYEKLFF
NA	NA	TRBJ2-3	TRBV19	TGTGCCAGTAGTATAAGGCAGGGGGGGGATACGCAGTATTTT	CASSIRQGGDTQYF
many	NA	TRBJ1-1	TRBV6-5	TGTGCCAGCAGAAGGCAAGGGGAAGCTTTCTTT	CASRRQGEAFF
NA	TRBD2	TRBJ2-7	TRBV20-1	TGCAGTGTCATCCCGCGGACTAGCAGCCACGAGCAGTACTTC	CSVIPRTSSHEQYF
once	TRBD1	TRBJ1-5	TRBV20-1	TGCAGTGCCTGTATGGGACAGGGGTATCAGCCCCAGCATTTT	CSACMGQGYQPQHF
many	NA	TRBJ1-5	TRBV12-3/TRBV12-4	TGTGCCAGCAGTGCGGACCTACTTAGCAATCAGCCCCAGCATTTT	CASSADLLSNQPQHF
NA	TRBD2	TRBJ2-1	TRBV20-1	TGCAGTGCTCGCCCGGGACTAGCGGTTGAGCAGTTCTTC	CSARPGLAVEQFF
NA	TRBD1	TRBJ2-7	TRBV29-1	TGCAGTTACTCGACGGGACAGGGGACCGAGCAGTACTTC	CSYSTGQGTEQYF